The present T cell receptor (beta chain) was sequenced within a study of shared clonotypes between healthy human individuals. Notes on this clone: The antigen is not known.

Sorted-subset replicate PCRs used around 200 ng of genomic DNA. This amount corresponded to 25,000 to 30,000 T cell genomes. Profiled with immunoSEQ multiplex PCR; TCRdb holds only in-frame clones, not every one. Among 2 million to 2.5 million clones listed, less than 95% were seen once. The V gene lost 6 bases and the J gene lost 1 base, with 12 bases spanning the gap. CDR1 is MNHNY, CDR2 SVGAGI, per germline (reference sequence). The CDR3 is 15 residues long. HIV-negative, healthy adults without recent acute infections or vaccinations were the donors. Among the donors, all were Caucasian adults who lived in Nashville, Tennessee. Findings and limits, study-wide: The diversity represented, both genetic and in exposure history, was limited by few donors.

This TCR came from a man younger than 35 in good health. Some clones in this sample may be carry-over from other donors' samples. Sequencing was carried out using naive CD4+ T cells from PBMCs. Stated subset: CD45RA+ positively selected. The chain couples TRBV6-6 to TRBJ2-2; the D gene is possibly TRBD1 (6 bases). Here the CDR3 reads CASSHRTVNTGELFF. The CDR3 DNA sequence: TGTGCCAGCAGCCATAGGACAGTGAACACCGGGGAGCTGTTTTTT.